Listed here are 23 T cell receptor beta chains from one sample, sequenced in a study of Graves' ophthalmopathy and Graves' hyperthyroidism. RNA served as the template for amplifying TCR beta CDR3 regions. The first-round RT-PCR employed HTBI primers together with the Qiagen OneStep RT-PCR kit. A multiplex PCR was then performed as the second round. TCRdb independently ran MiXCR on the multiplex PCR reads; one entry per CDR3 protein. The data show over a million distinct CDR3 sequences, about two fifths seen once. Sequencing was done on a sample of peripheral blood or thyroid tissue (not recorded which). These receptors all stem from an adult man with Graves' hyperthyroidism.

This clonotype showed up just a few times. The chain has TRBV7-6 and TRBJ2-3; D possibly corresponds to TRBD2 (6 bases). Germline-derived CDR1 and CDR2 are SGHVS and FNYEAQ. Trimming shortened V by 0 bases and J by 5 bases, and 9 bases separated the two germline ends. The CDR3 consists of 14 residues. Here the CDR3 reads CASSLAGGGDTQYF. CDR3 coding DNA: TGTGCCAGCAGCTTAGCGGGGGGAGGAGATACGCAGTATTTT.

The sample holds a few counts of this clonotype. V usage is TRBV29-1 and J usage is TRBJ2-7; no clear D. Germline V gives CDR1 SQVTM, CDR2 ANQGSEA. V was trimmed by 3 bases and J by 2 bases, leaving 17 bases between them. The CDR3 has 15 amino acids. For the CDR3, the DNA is TGCAGCGTTGACCCTCAGATCTTACCACCCTACGAGCAGTACTTC. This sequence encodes CSVDPQILPPYEQYF.

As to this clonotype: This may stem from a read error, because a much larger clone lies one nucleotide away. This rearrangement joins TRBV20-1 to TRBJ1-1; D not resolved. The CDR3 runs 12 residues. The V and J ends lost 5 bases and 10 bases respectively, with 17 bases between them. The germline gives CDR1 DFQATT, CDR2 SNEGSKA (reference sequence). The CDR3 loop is CSASRGMGIAFF. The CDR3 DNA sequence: TGCAGTGCTTCCAGAGGAATGGGGATAGCTTTCTTT.

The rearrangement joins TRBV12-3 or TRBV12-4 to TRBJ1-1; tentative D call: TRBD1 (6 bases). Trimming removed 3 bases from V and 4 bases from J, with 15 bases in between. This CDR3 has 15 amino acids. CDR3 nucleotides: TGTGCCAGCAGTTTTCTACAGGGCTATTCCACTGAAGCTTTCTTT. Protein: CASSFLQGYSTEAFF.

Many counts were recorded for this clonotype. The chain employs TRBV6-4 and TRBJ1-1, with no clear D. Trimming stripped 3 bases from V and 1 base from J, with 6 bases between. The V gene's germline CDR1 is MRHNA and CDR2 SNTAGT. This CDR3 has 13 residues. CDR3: CASSEEGNTEAFF. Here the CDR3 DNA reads TGTGCCAGCAGTGAGGAGGGGAACACTGAAGCTTTCTTT.

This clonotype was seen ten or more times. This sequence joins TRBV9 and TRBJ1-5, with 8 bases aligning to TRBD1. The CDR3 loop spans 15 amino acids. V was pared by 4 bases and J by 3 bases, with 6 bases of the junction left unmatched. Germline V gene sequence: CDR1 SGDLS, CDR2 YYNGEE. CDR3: CASSLGTGPNQPQHF. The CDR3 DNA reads TGTGCCAGCAGCCTTGGGACAGGCCCCAATCAGCCCCAGCATTTT.

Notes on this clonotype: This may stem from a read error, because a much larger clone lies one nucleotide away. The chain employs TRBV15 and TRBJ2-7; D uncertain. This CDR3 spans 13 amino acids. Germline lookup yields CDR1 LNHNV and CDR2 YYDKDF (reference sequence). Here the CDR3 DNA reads TGTGCCCCCAGCAGAGATGGGTCGGGCGAGCAGTACTTC. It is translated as CAPSRDGSGEQYF.

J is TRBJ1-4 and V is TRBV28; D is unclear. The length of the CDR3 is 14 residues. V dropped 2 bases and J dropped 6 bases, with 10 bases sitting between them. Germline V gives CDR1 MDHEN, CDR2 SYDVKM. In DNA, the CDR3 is TGTGCCAGCAGTTTACCGGCTCACCATGAAAAACTGTTTTTT. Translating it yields CASSLPAHHEKLFF.

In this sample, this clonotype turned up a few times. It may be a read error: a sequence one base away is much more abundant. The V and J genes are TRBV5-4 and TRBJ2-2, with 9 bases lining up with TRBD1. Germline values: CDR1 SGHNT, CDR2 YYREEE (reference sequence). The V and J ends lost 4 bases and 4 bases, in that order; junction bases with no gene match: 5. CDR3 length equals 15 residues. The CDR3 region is CASSPGTGTTGELFF. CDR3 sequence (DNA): TGTGCCAGCAGCCCCGGGACAGGGACCACCGGGGAGCTGTTTTTT.

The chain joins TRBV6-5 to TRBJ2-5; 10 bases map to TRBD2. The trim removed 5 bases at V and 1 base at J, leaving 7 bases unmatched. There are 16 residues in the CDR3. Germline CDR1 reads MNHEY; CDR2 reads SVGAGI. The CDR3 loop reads CASSNLAGEFQETQYF. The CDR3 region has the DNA TGTGCCAGCAGTAACCTAGCGGGAGAATTCCAAGAGACCCAGTACTTC.

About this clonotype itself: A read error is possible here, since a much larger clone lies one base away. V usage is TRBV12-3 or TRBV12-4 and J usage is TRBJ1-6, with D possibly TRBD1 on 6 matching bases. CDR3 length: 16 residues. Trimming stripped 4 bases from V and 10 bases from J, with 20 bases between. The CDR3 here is CASSYAGRTVRSPLHF. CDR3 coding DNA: TGTGCCAGCAGTTACGCGGGAAGGACAGTCCGCTCACCCCTCCACTTT.

The CDR3 DNA sequence: TGCAGTGACTGGCAGGGTGTAAACGAGCAGTACTTC. It yields the protein CSDWQGVNEQYF. The rearrangement joins TRBV20-1 to TRBJ2-7; tentatively, D is TRBD1 (5 bases). This CDR3 has 12 amino acids. Germline V gene data show CDR1 as DFQATT and CDR2 as SNEGSKA (reference sequence). Trimming pared 7 bases from V and 5 bases from J, leaving 15 bases between.

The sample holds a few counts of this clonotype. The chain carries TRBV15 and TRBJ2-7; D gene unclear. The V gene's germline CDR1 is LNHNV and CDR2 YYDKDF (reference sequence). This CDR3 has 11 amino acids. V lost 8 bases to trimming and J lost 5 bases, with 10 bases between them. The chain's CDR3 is CATGEGHEQYF. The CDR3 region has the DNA TGTGCCACCGGAGAAGGCCACGAGCAGTACTTC.

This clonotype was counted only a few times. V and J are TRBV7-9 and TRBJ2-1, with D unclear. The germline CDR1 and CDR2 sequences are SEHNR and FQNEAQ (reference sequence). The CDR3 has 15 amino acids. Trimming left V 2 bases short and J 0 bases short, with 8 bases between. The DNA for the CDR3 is TGTGCCAGCAGCTTAAGGGAAACCTCCTACAATGAGCAGTTCTTC. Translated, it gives CASSLRETSYNEQFF. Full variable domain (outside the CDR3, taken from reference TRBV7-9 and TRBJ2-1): DTGVSQNPRHKITKRGQNVTFRCDPISEHNRLYWYRQTLGQGPEFLTYFQNEAQLEKSRLLSDRFSAERPKGSFSTLEIQRTEQGDSAMYLCASSLRETSYNEQFFGPGTRLTVL.

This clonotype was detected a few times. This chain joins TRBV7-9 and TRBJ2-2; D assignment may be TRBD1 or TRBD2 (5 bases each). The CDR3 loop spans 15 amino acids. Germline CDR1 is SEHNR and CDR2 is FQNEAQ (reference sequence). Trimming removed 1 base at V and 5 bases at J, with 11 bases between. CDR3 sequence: CASSLVRDLTGELFF. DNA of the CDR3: TGTGCCAGCAGCTTAGTCAGGGACCTGACCGGGGAGCTGTTTTTT. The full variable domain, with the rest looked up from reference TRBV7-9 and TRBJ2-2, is DTGVSQNPRHKITKRGQNVTFRCDPISEHNRLYWYRQTLGQGPEFLTYFQNEAQLEKSRLLSDRFSAERPKGSFSTLEIQRTEQGDSAMYLCASSLVRDLTGELFFGEGSRLTVL.

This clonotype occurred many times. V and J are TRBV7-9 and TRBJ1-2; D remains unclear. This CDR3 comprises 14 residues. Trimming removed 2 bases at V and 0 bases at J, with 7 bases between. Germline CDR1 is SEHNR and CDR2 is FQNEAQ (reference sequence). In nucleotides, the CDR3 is TGTGCCAGCAGCTTAAGTATACCTAACTATGGCTACACCTTC. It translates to CASSLSIPNYGYTF. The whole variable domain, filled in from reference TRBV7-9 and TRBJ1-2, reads DTGVSQNPRHKITKRGQNVTFRCDPISEHNRLYWYRQTLGQGPEFLTYFQNEAQLEKSRLLSDRFSAERPKGSFSTLEIQRTEQGDSAMYLCASSLSIPNYGYTFGSGTRLTVV.

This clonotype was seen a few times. The CDR3 loop reads CASSQVAGDRVEQYF. Here the CDR3 DNA reads TGTGCCAGCAGCCAAGTAGCGGGAGACAGAGTCGAGCAGTACTTC. This chain connects TRBV5-8 to TRBJ2-7; 9 positions agree with TRBD2. The CDR3 extends over 15 amino acids. Germline CDR1 reads SGHTS; CDR2 reads YDEGEE. V dropped 4 bases and J dropped 6; count of bases not matched to a gene: 11.

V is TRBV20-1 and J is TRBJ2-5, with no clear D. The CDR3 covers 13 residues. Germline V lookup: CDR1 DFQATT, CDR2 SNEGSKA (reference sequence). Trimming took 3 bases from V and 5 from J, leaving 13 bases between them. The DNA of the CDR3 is TGCAGTGCTAGGGGTTTTGGCAGGGAGACCCAGTACTTC. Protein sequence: CSARGFGRETQYF.

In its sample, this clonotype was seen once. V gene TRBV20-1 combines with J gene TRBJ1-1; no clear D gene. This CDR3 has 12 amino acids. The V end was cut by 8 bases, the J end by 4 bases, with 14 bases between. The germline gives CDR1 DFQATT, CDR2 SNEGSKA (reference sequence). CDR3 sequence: CSYQDRLTEAFF. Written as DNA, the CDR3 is TGCAGTTACCAGGACCGCCTCACTGAAGCTTTCTTT.

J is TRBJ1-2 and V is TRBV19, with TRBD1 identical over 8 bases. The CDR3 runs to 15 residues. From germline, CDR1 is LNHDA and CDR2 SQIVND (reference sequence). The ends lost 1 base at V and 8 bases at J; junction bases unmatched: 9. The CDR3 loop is CASSIAGGILDGYTF. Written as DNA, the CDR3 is TGTGCCAGTAGTATAGCAGGGGGCATACTAGACGGCTACACCTTC.

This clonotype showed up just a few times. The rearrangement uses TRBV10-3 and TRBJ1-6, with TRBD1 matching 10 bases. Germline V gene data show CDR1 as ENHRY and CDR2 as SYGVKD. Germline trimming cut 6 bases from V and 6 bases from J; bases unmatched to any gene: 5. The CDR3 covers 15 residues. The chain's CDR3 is CAISRTGGSNSPLHF. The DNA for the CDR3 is TGTGCCATCAGCCGGACAGGGGGAAGTAATTCACCCCTCCACTTT.

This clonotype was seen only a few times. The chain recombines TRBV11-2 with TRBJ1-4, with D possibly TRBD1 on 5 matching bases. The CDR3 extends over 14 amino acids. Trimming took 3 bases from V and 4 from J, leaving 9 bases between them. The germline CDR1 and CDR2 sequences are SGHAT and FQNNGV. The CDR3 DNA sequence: TGTGCCAGCAGCTTGGGACGGAATAATGAAAAACTGTTTTTT. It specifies CASSLGRNNEKLFF.

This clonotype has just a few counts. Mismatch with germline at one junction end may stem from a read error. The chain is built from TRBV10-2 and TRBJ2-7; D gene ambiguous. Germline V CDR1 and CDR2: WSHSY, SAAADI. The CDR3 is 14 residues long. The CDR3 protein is CASSPAQRVYEQYF. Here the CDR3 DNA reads TGTGCCAGCAGTCCGGCACAGAGAGTCTACGAGCAGTACTTC.